The rows below give T cell receptor beta chains drawn from one sample of a study of T-cell reconstitution after alpha-beta-depleted transplantation in children. TCRdb ran MiXCR on the PCR reads and lists one entry per CDR3 protein. Here the sample spans 500,000 to 650,000 distinct CDR3 sequences, 10% to 12% being singletons. Here the sequenced sample was PBMCs, mostly from graft donor cells, taken 180 days after TCRalphabeta/CD19-depleted stem cell transplant. Every receptor here comes from a female patient between 2 and 15 years old who had a stem cell transplant for aplastic anemia, so the T cells may come from the graft donor. CDR3s include the opening cysteine and the closing phenylalanine or tryptophan. D genes are given only for firm matches. Size tells how often a clone was seen (once, few, many) or the class of an expanded clone, and some rows leave it out.

D,size,V,J,DNA,CDR3
NA,NA,TRBV7-9,TRBJ1-1,TGTGCCAGCAGCCCGATTTTGGTGAACACTGAAGCTTTCTTT,CASSPILVNTEAFF
TRBD1,NA,TRBV7-2,TRBJ2-7,TGTGCCAGCAGCTTAGCCCCGGGACAGGGCGGGGACGAGCAGTACTTC,CASSLAPGQGGDEQYF
NA,many,TRBV29-1,TRBJ2-2,TGCAGCGTTGAGCCTAGGGCGAACACCGGGGAGCTGTTTTTT,CSVEPRANTGELFF
NA,few,TRBV5-4,TRBJ2-1,TGTGCCAGCAGCGAGGGACTCGCAGCCGAGCAGTTCTTC,CASSEGLAAEQFF
NA,few,TRBV29-1,TRBJ2-4,TGCAGCGTTGAAGAGGGGGCCAAAAACATTCAGTACTTC,CSVEEGAKNIQYF
TRBD1,NA,TRBV6-2/TRBV6-3,TRBJ1-2,TGTGCCAGCAGCCTACTAGGGGGCACTGGCTACACCTTC,CASSLLGGTGYTF
TRBD2,few,TRBV20-1,TRBJ2-1,TGCAGTGCTAGAGCTTTTCGGGGGGCCTACAATGAGCAGTTCTTC,CSARAFRGAYNEQFF
NA,NA,TRBV6-2/TRBV6-3,TRBJ1-3,TGTGCCAGCAGTTACTGGCGGACAAACCTCTACGGAAACACCATATATTTT,CASSYWRTNLYGNTIYF
TRBD1,NA,TRBV20-1,TRBJ2-5,TGCAGTGCTAGAGGGCCCGGACAGGGGGCAGGAGAGACCCAGTACTTC,CSARGPGQGAGETQYF
TRBD2,NA,TRBV7-2,TRBJ2-1,TGTGCCAGCAGCTCATGGACTAGCGGGATTGGCAATGAGCAGTTCTTC,CASSSWTSGIGNEQFF
NA,many,TRBV2,TRBJ2-1,TGTGCCAGCAGCGCTTCTGCGGCTTCCTACAATGAGCAGTTCTTC,CASSASAASYNEQFF
TRBD1,many,TRBV28,TRBJ2-7,TGTGCCAGCAGTTCGGGACAGGGTACGCCCCACGAGCAGTACTTC,CASSSGQGTPHEQYF
NA,few,TRBV20-1,TRBJ1-2,TGCAGTGCTAGAGGGTTTCGGCAGGGCCGGGATGGCTACACCTTC,CSARGFRQGRDGYTF
NA,many,TRBV5-1,TRBJ2-7,TGCGCCAGCAGAGTGAGGATAGGTATAAGCGAGCAGTACTTC,CASRVRIGISEQYF
NA,NA,TRBV7-2,TRBJ1-2,TGTGCCAGCAGCCCGCGCCCTGGACATTCCCCCTATGGCTACACCTTC,CASSPRPGHSPYGYTF
NA,few,TRBV7-9,TRBJ2-2,TGTGCCAGCAGGGCAGGACTCCCTACGAACACCGGGGAGCTGTTTTTT,CASRAGLPTNTGELFF
NA,few,TRBV28,TRBJ2-7,TGTGCCAGCGCCAGGGCGGGGACCTACGAGCAGTACTTC,CASARAGTYEQYF
TRBD2,few,TRBV19,TRBJ2-1,TGTGCCAGTAATGGAGGAAGCGGGAGAGGGGTAAATGAGCAGTTCTTC,CASNGGSGRGVNEQFF
TRBD2,NA,TRBV12-3/TRBV12-4,TRBJ2-1,TGTGCCAGCAGCCGTGTTACTAGCGGGATTTACAATGAGCAGTTCTTC,CASSRVTSGIYNEQFF
NA,NA,TRBV10-3,TRBJ2-1,TGTGCCATCAGTGAGCCAGTGACGGTCAATGAGCAGTTCTTC,CAISEPVTVNEQFF
NA,once,TRBV20-1,TRBJ2-4,TGCAGTGCGGACGTAGCGGCTGTAAACAGTCAGTACTTC,CSADVAAVNSQYF
TRBD2,NA,TRBV7-9,TRBJ2-7,TGTGCCAGCAGCCCCACTAGCGGGAGATCGGTGTGGTACGAGCAGTACTTC,CASSPTSGRSVWYEQYF
TRBD1,NA,TRBV27,TRBJ1-1,TGTGCCAGCAGTTTAGAAGGGGGCTCTGGAGCTTTCTTT,CASSLEGGSGAFF
NA,few,TRBV5-1,TRBJ2-1,TGCGCCAGCAGTCCGGGTGCCCCCGTTGGGGACGAGCAGTTCTTC,CASSPGAPVGDEQFF
NA,many,TRBV20-1,TRBJ1-1,TGCAGTGCTAGAGAGCGCCGGGAGATGTCTGAAGCTTTCTTT,CSARERREMSEAFF
TRBD1,NA,TRBV12-3/TRBV12-4,TRBJ1-2,TGTGCCAGCAGTTTTACCCTTACAGGGGTAAACTATGGCTACACCTTC,CASSFTLTGVNYGYTF
TRBD2,NA,TRBV18,TRBJ2-7,TGTGCCAGCTCACACGGGACTAGGGACTCCTACGAGCAGTACTTC,CASSHGTRDSYEQYF
TRBD2,NA,TRBV15,TRBJ2-5,TGTGCCACCAGCAGAATGACTAGCGGGAGGGAACAAGAGACCCAGTACTTC,CATSRMTSGREQETQYF
NA,few,TRBV5-6,TRBJ2-2,TGTGCCAGCAGCCCCGGGATCGGGGAGCTGTTTTTT,CASSPGIGELFF
NA,few,TRBV5-1,TRBJ2-3,TGCGCCAGCAGCTCCCGGGGCCAAGGCACAGATACGCAGTATTTT,CASSSRGQGTDTQYF
TRBD1,few,TRBV27,TRBJ1-1,TGTGCCAGCAGTCGAATCTTAGGGGGCTCTGGCACTGAAGCTTTCTTT,CASSRILGGSGTEAFF
TRBD1,NA,TRBV7-6,TRBJ2-3,TGTGCCAGCAGCTTAGTGGACAGGGAAACAGATACGCAGTATTTT,CASSLVDRETDTQYF
NA,NA,TRBV28,TRBJ2-7,TGTGCCAGCAGTTTAGGTCGAGGCGGAGTCGCCTACGAGCAGTACTTC,CASSLGRGGVAYEQYF
NA,few,TRBV7-2,TRBJ2-1,TGTGCCAGCAGCTCTCTGAGTGAGCAGTTCTTC,CASSSLSEQFF
NA,NA,TRBV27,TRBJ2-2,TGTGCCAGCACCATCCACGGACAATGGAACACCGGGGAGCTGTTTTTT,CASTIHGQWNTGELFF
TRBD1,few,TRBV19,TRBJ1-1,TGTGCCAGTAGTGGCAGGGGGCGCACTGAAGCTTTCTTT,CASSGRGRTEAFF
NA,few,TRBV27,TRBJ2-1,TGTGCCAGCAGAGAGCCGGGTGAATACAATGAGCAGTTCTTC,CASREPGEYNEQFF
TRBD2,few,TRBV12-3/TRBV12-4,TRBJ2-3,TGTGCCAGCCAATCTAGCGGGAGGAATACGCAGTATTTT,CASQSSGRNTQYF
NA,few,TRBV20-1,TRBJ2-7,TGCAGTGCTAGATACACGTTCCGCTCCTACGAGCAGTACTTC,CSARYTFRSYEQYF
TRBD1,NA,TRBV20-1,TRBJ2-7,TGCAGTGCTAGCCCCGGGACAGCTCCCTACGAGCAGTACTTC,CSASPGTAPYEQYF
NA,few,TRBV5-1,TRBJ2-7,TGCGCCAGCAGCCACCCCGAGGCCTACGAGCAGTACTTC,CASSHPEAYEQYF
NA,NA,TRBV15,TRBJ2-6,TGTGCCACCAGCAGAGATCAAACGCTTTGGGCCAACGTCCTGACTTTC,CATSRDQTLWANVLTF
NA,few,TRBV5-6,TRBJ1-1,TGTGCCAGCAGCTTGCCTGGGCGCATTTATGGTGAAGCTTTCTTT,CASSLPGRIYGEAFF
TRBD1,NA,TRBV14,TRBJ1-4,TGTGCCAGCAGCCACTTAGACAGGGACGACGAAAAACTGTTTTTT,CASSHLDRDDEKLFF
TRBD1,once,TRBV7-2,TRBJ2-7,TGTGCCAGCAGCTTAGAGGACAGGGCCTACTACGAGCAGTACTTC,CASSLEDRAYYEQYF
NA,NA,TRBV9,TRBJ2-3,TGTGCCAGCAGCCCCTATGCCGCCAACACAGATACGCAGTATTTT,CASSPYAANTDTQYF
NA,NA,TRBV7-2,TRBJ1-2,TGTGCCAGCAGCTTAGGGGCAGGGGCAGGGTATGGCTACACCTTC,CASSLGAGAGYGYTF
TRBD2,few,TRBV7-6,TRBJ2-7,TGTGCCAGCAGCTTAGCGTCGACTAGCGGCTCCTACGAGCAGTACTTC,CASSLASTSGSYEQYF
NA,few,TRBV24-1,TRBJ2-2,TGTGCCACCAGTGATAGAGGCACCGGGGAGCTGTTTTTT,CATSDRGTGELFF
NA,few,TRBV19,TRBJ1-1,TGTGCCAGTAGTATGGCAGGTGTTGAAGCTTTCTTT,CASSMAGVEAFF
NA,many,TRBV5-1,TRBJ1-1,TGCGCCAGCAGCTTGGCCGGGGGTATCACTGAAGCTTTCTTT,CASSLAGGITEAFF
NA,few,TRBV7-9,TRBJ1-2,TGTGCCAGCATCTTCGAGGACCATGGCTACACCTTC,CASIFEDHGYTF
TRBD1,few,TRBV20-1,TRBJ1-2,TGCAGTGCTAGGGGACAGGGGCCGCGATATGGCTACACCTTC,CSARGQGPRYGYTF
TRBD2,few,TRBV5-6,TRBJ2-1,TGTGCCAGCAGCTCAAAATCCGGGACTAGCGTCAATGAGCAGTTCTTC,CASSSKSGTSVNEQFF
NA,few,TRBV29-1,TRBJ2-2,TGCAGCGTTGGAATTGTGGACAGAAACACCGGGGAGCTGTTTTTT,CSVGIVDRNTGELFF
TRBD2,NA,TRBV4-3,TRBJ2-7,TGCGCCAGCAGCCTGGGACTAGTAGAGGACGAGCAGTACTTC,CASSLGLVEDEQYF
TRBD1,NA,TRBV18,TRBJ1-4,TGTGCCAGCTCACCGGGGACAGAGAATGAAAAACTGTTTTTT,CASSPGTENEKLFF
NA,few,TRBV3-1,TRBJ2-5,TGTGCCAGCAGCCAGACTAGGTCGGAGACCCAGTACTTC,CASSQTRSETQYF
TRBD1,NA,TRBV29-1,TRBJ2-2,TGCAGCGTTTCGCCAGGGGGCACCGGGGAGCTGTTTTTT,CSVSPGGTGELFF